Each of the 30 T cell receptor beta chains below was sequenced from the same sample in a study of CD8 T cells in ankylosing spondylitis. One entry per CDR3 protein results from TCRdb running MiXCR on the 5' RACE reads. The sample includes some 340,000 distinct CDR3 sequences, roughly 14% of them seen just once. The specimen sequenced was blood, either unsorted or a sorted T cell fraction (not recorded which). The receptors shown here come from a male donor with ankylosing spondylitis or in good health (not recorded which).

This clonotype was recorded many times. The V and J genes are TRBV5-1 and TRBJ2-5; 7 bases are shared with TRBD1. V trimming: 2 bases; J trimming: 5 bases; junction bases outside the gene matches: 3. This CDR3 is 13 amino acids long. The germline V gene encodes CDR1 SGHRS and CDR2 YFSETQ. Written as DNA, the CDR3 is TGCGCCAGCAGCTTTACAGGGGTTGAGACCCAGTACTTC. This gives the protein CASSFTGVETQYF. The full variable domain, completed using reference TRBV5-1 and TRBJ2-5, is KAGVTQTPRYLIKTRGQQVTLSCSPISGHRSVSWYQQTPGQGLQFLFEYFSETQRNKGNFPGRFSGRQFSNSRSEMNVSTLELGDSALYLCASSFTGVETQYFGPGTRLLVL.

The rearrangement links TRBV7-9 to TRBJ2-7; perhaps D is TRBD1 or TRBD2 (6 bases each). This CDR3 is 16 amino acids long. The V gene's germline CDR1 is SEHNR and CDR2 FQNEAQ (reference sequence). V lost 2 bases, J lost 1 base, and 15 bases lay in between. This CDR3 is CASSLSLGGLSYEQYF. Written as DNA, the CDR3 is TGTGCCAGCAGCTTAAGTTTGGGGGGCCTGTCCTACGAGCAGTACTTC.

This clonotype was seen a few times. V usage is TRBV3-1 and J usage is TRBJ2-7; 8 bases fit TRBD1. This CDR3 has 12 residues. V dropped 2 bases and J dropped 7; count of bases not matched to a gene: 1. Per the germline V gene, CDR1 is LGHDT and CDR2 is YNNKEL (reference sequence). CDR3 sequence (DNA): TGTGCCAGCAGCCAAAACAGGGGGGAGCAGTACTTC. It codes for CASSQNRGEQYF.

The chain has TRBV5-1 and TRBJ1-2, with 8 bases that match TRBD1. Germline CDR1 reads SGHRS; CDR2 reads YFSETQ. The length of the CDR3 is 14 residues. V trimming: 2 bases; J trimming: 3 bases; junction bases outside the gene matches: 3. The CDR3 bases are TGCGCCAGCAGCTTTGGACAGGGAGACTATGGCTACACCTTC. Translating gives CASSFGQGDYGYTF. Full variable domain (missing parts from reference TRBV5-1 and TRBJ1-2): KAGVTQTPRYLIKTRGQQVTLSCSPISGHRSVSWYQQTPGQGLQFLFEYFSETQRNKGNFPGRFSGRQFSNSRSEMNVSTLELGDSALYLCASSFGQGDYGYTFGSGTRLTVV.

This clonotype has just one count. The chain is built from TRBV2 and TRBJ1-6; 9 bases fit TRBD1. This CDR3 has 13 residues. Trimming cost V 6 bases and J 8 bases; bases outside gene matches: 2. CDR1 is SNHLY, CDR2 FYNNEI, per germline. DNA for the CDR3: TGTGCCAGCAGGGGACAGGGCGATTCACCCCTCCACTTT. Translating gives CASRGQGDSPLHF.

This clonotype was detected a few times. The genes are TRBV6-2 or TRBV6-3 and TRBJ2-1; either TRBD1 or TRBD2 may fit D (5 bases each). CDR1 is MNHEY, CDR2 SVGEGT, per germline. The germline V and J ends were trimmed by 4 bases and 8 bases, with 21 bases remaining between them. This CDR3 is 16 amino acids long. CDR3 protein: CASSWGPALRVDEQFF. CDR3 sequence (DNA): TGTGCCAGCAGTTGGGGACCAGCCTTGAGGGTAGATGAGCAGTTCTTC.

CDR3 region: CASSLEGNSYNEQFF. The CDR3 DNA follows: TGTGCCAGCAGCTTAGAAGGGAACAGCTACAATGAGCAGTTCTTC. The chain links TRBV11-2 to TRBJ2-1, with D uncertain. In germline, CDR1 is SGHAT, CDR2 FQNNGV. The CDR3 is 15 residues long. The V gene lost 0 bases and the J gene lost 3 bases, with 9 bases spanning the gap.

The CDR3 loop is CASSEAGTGEGYGYTF. CDR3 DNA: TGTGCCAGCAGTGAAGCGGGGACAGGGGAGGGCTATGGCTACACCTTC. This chain links TRBV2 with TRBJ1-2; 10 nucleotides line up with TRBD1. The CDR3 totals 16 residues. J gave up 4 bases and V 0 bases, and 5 bases lay outside the gene matches. Looked up from germline, CDR1 is SNHLY and CDR2 is FYNNEI.

This clonotype was seen a few times. Relative to the germline gene, one junction end is altered; a read error may explain this. The rearrangement uses TRBV20-1 and TRBJ2-1; D might be TRBD2 (5 bases). CDR1 DFQATT and CDR2 SNEGSKA come from the germline V gene (reference sequence). The CDR3 is 13 amino acids. The CDR3 DNA sequence: TGCAGTGCGAGAGGCCCCAAGAGGGATGAGCAGTTCTTC. It encodes CSARGPKRDEQFF.

This clonotype was picked up a small number of times. V usage is TRBV29-1 and J usage is TRBJ1-3; no definite D call. V lost 6 bases to trimming and J lost 3 bases, with 12 bases between them. Germline assignment: CDR1 SQVTM and CDR2 ANQGSEA. The CDR3 covers 13 residues. The CDR3 spells CSVAESGGNTIYF. CDR3 bases: TGCAGCGTGGCCGAGTCGGGTGGAAACACCATATATTTT.

This clonotype has only a few counts. V gene TRBV20-1 combines with J gene TRBJ2-1, with TRBD2 identical over 8 bases. The CDR3 runs to 17 residues. Trimming took 3 bases from V and 7 from J; bases not matched to a gene: 17. Germline CDR1 DFQATT, CDR2 SNEGSKA (reference sequence). Written as DNA, the CDR3 is TGCAGTGCTAGTCCCTCGGGGGGGGGAGAATGGACTAATGAGCAGTTCTTC. Translating gives CSASPSGGGEWTNEQFF.

In its sample, this clonotype was seen a few times. V gene TRBV20-1 combines with J gene TRBJ2-5; 9 bases agree with TRBD2. V gave up 3 bases and J gave up 3 bases; unmatched junction bases: 5. CDR1 DFQATT and CDR2 SNEGSKA come from the germline V gene (reference sequence). The CDR3 spans 14 residues. The CDR3 DNA is TGCAGTGCTAGTATGACTAGCGGTAAAGAGACCCAGTACTTC. It specifies CSASMTSGKETQYF.

The CDR3 is CASSYPGRGNEQFF. In nucleotides, the CDR3 is TGTGCCAGCAGTTACCCTGGGAGGGGCAATGAGCAGTTCTTC. V and J are TRBV6-5 and TRBJ2-1, with TRBD2 identical over 7 bases. The CDR3 is 14 residues long. The junction had 4 bases not matched to a gene; V was cut back by 2 bases and J by 6 bases. Germline CDR1 reads MNHEY; CDR2 reads SVGAGI.

V is TRBV7-9 and J is TRBJ2-2, with D perhaps matching TRBD1 (5 bases). CDR3 size: 17 residues. Trimming left V 3 bases short and J 0 bases short, with 14 bases between. CDR1 is SEHNR, CDR2 FQNEAQ, per germline (reference sequence). The CDR3 reads CASSLGVDSANTGELFF. The CDR3 DNA is TGTGCCAGCAGCTTGGGTGTCGACAGCGCGAACACCGGGGAGCTGTTTTTT. Looking up the rest from reference TRBV7-9 and TRBJ2-2 gives the full variable domain: DTGVSQNPRHKITKRGQNVTFRCDPISEHNRLYWYRQTLGQGPEFLTYFQNEAQLEKSRLLSDRFSAERPKGSFSTLEIQRTEQGDSAMYLCASSLGVDSANTGELFFGEGSRLTVL.

This clonotype has a count of ten or more. The V and J genes are TRBV3-1 and TRBJ1-3; TRBD1 might be the D (5 bases). The CDR3 is made up of 14 amino acids. Germline V gene sequence: CDR1 LGHDT, CDR2 YNNKEL (reference sequence). V was pared by 1 base and J by 3 bases, with 7 bases between. This CDR3 is CASSQGTNGNTIYF. CDR3 nucleotides: TGTGCCAGCAGCCAAGGGACAAATGGAAACACCATATATTTT.

V is TRBV29-1 and J is TRBJ1-2, with D possibly being TRBD1 (6 bases). Germline-derived CDR1 and CDR2 are SQVTM and ANQGSEA. Trimming stripped 4 bases from V and 3 bases from J, with 12 bases between. The CDR3 is made up of 13 amino acids. The CDR3 region has the DNA TGCAGCGTTGGAGGAGGGGGAGACTATGGCTACACCTTC. Its translation is CSVGGGGDYGYTF.

This clonotype was recorded a few times. The chain uses TRBV10-3 and TRBJ1-1; 8 bases are a match to TRBD1. CDR3 length: 13 amino acids. The V segment lost 10 bases and the J segment 1 base; nucleotides outside the gene matches: 5. Germline CDR1 reads ENHRY; CDR2 reads SYGVKD. Here the CDR3 reads CATQGVANTEAFF. As DNA, the CDR3 is TGTGCCACACAGGGGGTTGCGAACACTGAAGCTTTCTTT.

This clonotype was seen a handful of times. The rearrangement links TRBV2 to TRBJ2-4; weak D call: TRBD1 (5 bases). CDR3 length: 13 amino acids. V lost 10 bases, J lost 0 bases, and 10 bases lay in between. Germline CDR1 reads SNHLY; CDR2 reads FYNNEI. The CDR3, as DNA: TGTGCCACCACGGACACAGCCAAAAACATTCAGTACTTC. It translates to CATTDTAKNIQYF. Using reference TRBV2 and TRBJ2-4 for the parts outside the CDR3, the full variable domain is EPEVTQTPSHQVTQMGQEVILRCVPISNHLYFYWYRQILGQKVEFLVSFYNNEISEKSEIFDDQFSVERPDGSNFTLKIRSTKLEDSAMYFCATTDTAKNIQYFGAGTRLSVL.

Only a few counts were recorded for this clonotype. This sequence joins TRBV5-1 and TRBJ1-1; D call uncertain. Germline V gives CDR1 SGHRS, CDR2 YFSETQ. Trimming shortened V by 0 bases and J by 4 bases, and 22 bases separated the two germline ends. This CDR3 region has 18 residues. Here the CDR3 reads CASSLAPAPAQAGTEAFF. The CDR3 coding sequence is TGCGCCAGCAGCTTGGCCCCCGCGCCAGCACAAGCGGGCACTGAAGCTTTCTTT.

V and J are TRBV15 and TRBJ2-1; 7 bases match TRBD2. V lost 2 bases and J lost 4; bases outside the gene matches: 5. The length of the CDR3 is 15 residues. CDR1 LNHNV and CDR2 YYDKDF come from the germline V gene (reference sequence). The DNA for the CDR3 is TGTGCCACCAGCAGACGTAACGGGGGGTACAATGAGCAGTTCTTC. Residues: CATSRRNGGYNEQFF.

This clonotype has more than one count but fewer than ten. The chain combines TRBV20-1 with TRBJ1-5; tentative D call: TRBD1 (6 bases). The CDR3 sequence is 13 residues long. From germline, CDR1 is DFQATT and CDR2 SNEGSKA (reference sequence). V was cut by 6 bases and J by 1 base, with 10 bases left in between. In nucleotides, the CDR3 is TGCAGTGCAAGGACAGCGAGCAATCAGCCCCAGCATTTT. Protein product: CSARTASNQPQHF.

This clonotype has a single count. The CDR3, as DNA: TGCAGCGGAGGACGTATGGACGGCCGACTCTACGAGCAGTACTTC. As protein: CSGGRMDGRLYEQYF. The chain combines TRBV20-1 with TRBJ2-7, with TRBD2 as a possible D gene (5 bases). CDR1 and CDR2 from the germline V gene are DFQATT and SNEGSKA (reference sequence). The CDR3 consists of 15 residues.

J is TRBJ1-5 and V is TRBV5-1, with 9 bases identical to TRBD1. There are 15 residues in the CDR3. V dropped 4 bases and J dropped 6; count of bases not matched to a gene: 8. Germline CDR1 is SGHRS and CDR2 is YFSETQ. The DNA of the CDR3 is TGCGCCAGCAGCCGGACAGGGGAAAATGGTCAGCCCCAGCATTTT. Protein sequence: CASSRTGENGQPQHF.

This clonotype has just a few counts. CDR3 sequence (DNA): TGCAGTGCTAGTCCTCAGGGTTACGAGCAGTACTTC. Its translation is CSASPQGYEQYF. The genes are TRBV20-1 and TRBJ2-7, with a weak D call TRBD1 (5 bases). Trimming took off 3 bases at V and 4 bases at J, with 10 bases between the two ends. The length of the CDR3 is 12 residues. Germline-derived CDR1 and CDR2 are DFQATT and SNEGSKA (reference sequence).

The chain couples TRBV15 to TRBJ2-7; D may be TRBD2 (5 bases). V dropped 9 bases and J dropped 5 bases, with 17 bases sitting between them. Germline V gene lookup returns CDR1 LNHNV and CDR2 YYDKDF (reference sequence). The CDR3 has 13 residues. This chain's CDR3 is CATVASLKDEQYF. The CDR3 DNA reads as TGTGCCACAGTAGCTAGCCTCAAGGACGAGCAGTACTTC.

This clonotype was detected many times. V gene TRBV27 combines with J gene TRBJ1-5, with D possibly being TRBD1 (5 bases). The germline CDR1 and CDR2 sequences are MNHEY and SMNVEV (reference sequence). The CDR3 spans 15 residues. V was pared by 5 bases and J by 5 bases, with 16 bases between. The CDR3 coding sequence is TGTGCCAGCAGTCGTACTCAGGGAGTCGATCAGCCCCAGCATTTT. This encodes CASSRTQGVDQPQHF.

This clonotype was seen a handful of times. The J gene is TRBJ2-3, the V gene TRBV5-1; D may be TRBD1 (6 bases). The CDR3 loop spans 16 amino acids. Germline lookup yields CDR1 SGHRS and CDR2 YFSETQ. The ends were cut back, 5 bases at V and 0 bases at J, with 16 bases in the middle. CDR3 sequence: CASRYFRDNSTDTQYF. The CDR3 bases are TGCGCCAGCAGATATTTCCGGGACAATAGCACAGATACGCAGTATTTT.

This clonotype showed up just a few times. V usage is TRBV12-3 or TRBV12-4 and J usage is TRBJ1-2; D is unclear. The CDR3 is made up of 14 amino acids. Trimming took off 3 bases at V and 4 bases at J, with 12 bases between the two ends. CDR3 sequence (DNA): TGTGCCAGCAGTTTGTTTAGCGTTGGCTATGGCTACACCTTC. It is translated as CASSLFSVGYGYTF.

This sequence joins TRBV20-1 and TRBJ2-7; no clear D gene. The CDR3 has 14 residues. The germline V and J ends were trimmed by 3 bases and 6 bases, with 18 bases remaining between them. Germline V CDR1 and CDR2: DFQATT, SNEGSKA (reference sequence). This CDR3 reads CSASTAGIIGEQYF. For the CDR3, the DNA is TGCAGTGCTAGCACGGCTGGCATTATTGGCGAGCAGTACTTC.

This sequence joins TRBV5-1 and TRBJ2-5; perhaps TRBD2 as D (6 bases). V was cut by 0 bases and J by 9 bases, with 15 bases left in between. This CDR3 has 14 amino acids. Looked up from germline, CDR1 is SGHRS and CDR2 is YFSETQ. CDR3 DNA: TGCGCCAGCAGCTTGGAAGTCACCGGAGGGGCCCAGTACTTC. Translation: CASSLEVTGGAQYF.